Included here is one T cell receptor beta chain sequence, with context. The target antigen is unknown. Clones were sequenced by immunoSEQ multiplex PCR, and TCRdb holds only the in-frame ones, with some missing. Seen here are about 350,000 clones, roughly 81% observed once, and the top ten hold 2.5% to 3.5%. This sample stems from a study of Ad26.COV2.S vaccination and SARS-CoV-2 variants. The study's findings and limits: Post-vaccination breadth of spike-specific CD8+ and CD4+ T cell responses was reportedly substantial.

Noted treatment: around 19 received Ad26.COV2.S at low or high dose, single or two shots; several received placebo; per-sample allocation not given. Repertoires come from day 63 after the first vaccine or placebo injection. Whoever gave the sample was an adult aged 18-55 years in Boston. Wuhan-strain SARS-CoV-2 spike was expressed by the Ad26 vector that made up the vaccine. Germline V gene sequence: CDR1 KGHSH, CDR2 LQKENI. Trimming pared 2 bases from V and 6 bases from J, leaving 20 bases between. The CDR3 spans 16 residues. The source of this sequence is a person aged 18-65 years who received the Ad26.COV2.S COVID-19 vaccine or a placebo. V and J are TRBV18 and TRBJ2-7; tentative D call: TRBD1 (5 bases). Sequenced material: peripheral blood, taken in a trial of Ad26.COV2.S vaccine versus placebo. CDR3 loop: CASSPSPGPPQGEQYF. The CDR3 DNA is TGTGCCAGCTCACCAAGCCCCGGACCTCCCCAGGGCGAGCAGTACTTC.